The table lists the clone carrying this T cell receptor (beta chain) with many counts. No antigen is known for it. The source of the sample is a study of metastatic and nonmetastatic thyroid tumors. Study as a whole: Peripheral blood and tumor or nodule samples from malignant and benign thyroid patients were compared.

All patients were treatment-naive before thyroid surgery. Study processing details: Clinicopathological groups differed in CDR3, with these differences serving to build a distant-metastasis classifier for papillary thyroid cancer. TCRdb re-analyzed the PCR reads using MiXCR. The V and J calls shown here were made by TCRdb, not taken from the authors' results. The profile shows some 29,000 clones, roughly 17% of them singletons. Overall study results and limits: The study reportedly found significantly higher TCR beta diversity in malignant thyroid tumors than benign nodules, in blood and tumor.

Sequencing used blood. This sequence originates from a female donor with papillary thyroid cancer or a benign thyroid nodule (not recorded which). Some clones in this sample may be carry-over from other donors' samples.

Here the CDR3 reads CASRNTDLHSGNTIYF. As DNA, the CDR3 is TGCGCCAGCAGAAACACCGACCTACACTCTGGAAACACCATATATTTT. V usage is TRBV5-1 and J usage is TRBJ1-3; D not certain. The V gene's germline CDR1 is SGHRS and CDR2 YFSETQ. This CDR3 is 16 amino acids long. Trimming took off 5 bases at V and 0 bases at J, with 15 bases between the two ends.